Below, one T cell receptor beta chain is given with its context. This clonotype was seen a few times. Its antigen target is currently unknown. Base qualities are not provided; no much larger clone lies one nucleotide away. Receptor amplification or capture employed 5' RACE. A second PCR of about 6 to 12 cycles was performed with a sample-barcoded 5' primer and a J-beta primer mix. A unique molecular identifier was introduced onto each TCR beta cDNA molecule by a template-switch 5' adaptor carrying 12 random nucleotides. Each sample yielded at least 3 million CDR3-containing paired-end reads. First-strand cDNA was synthesized from all RNA with the Mint cDNA synthesis kit, primed by a TRBC-specific oligonucleotide. After uracil-DNA glycosylase treatment, a first 18-cycle PCR used universal primers M1SS and BC2_uni_R on all cDNA. Per the source publication's procedure: For normalization, 1 million high-quality reads were randomly selected from each sample, with every read carrying a distinct molecular identifier. Reads with shared molecular identifiers were discarded instead of being binned into consensus sequences. MiTCR, run with a Q25 quality threshold and the strictest error-elimination algorithm, handled CDR3 identification, clonotype clustering and error correction. A nonparametric unseen species model with Euler transformation was used to estimate lower-bound total TCR beta diversity. The raw public data were reprocessed by TCRdb itself: fastp quality trimming at Q25, MiXCR clonotype calling, in-frame beta chains only. One record per CDR3 amino acid sequence lists the most common genes and DNA. The authors' filters were not applied to this entry. Recorded for this sample are fewer than 2 million distinct CDR3 sequences; roughly two fifths of them occurred a single time. The ten top clones hold under 30% of the sample.

This entry belongs to a study of blood T cells in healthy people across ages (dated by TCRdb to the mid-2010s). Looking at the study overall: In model experiments, roughly one uniquely barcoded TCR beta cDNA molecule per two T cells was captured by template switching. For two donors (one aged 18 to 30 and one aged 80 or older), the study analyzed two additional independent replicas of 1 million unique cDNA reads from the same blood draw. Donors of different ages were randomly distributed across sequencing lanes to avoid experimental bias. Donors were grouped into four age groups: young (average roughly 15 years), middle-aged (39), aged (around 66) and long-lived (less than 85). To track age-related changes in TCR beta repertoire diversity, the study relied on deep sequencing normalized with unique cDNA molecular identifiers.

Donors were a few dozen systemically healthy Caucasian individuals from Russia aged roughly 6 to 90 years. Each donor gave approximately 9.3 milliliters of peripheral blood, collected into EDTA-treated Vacutainer tubes. PBMCs were isolated by Ficoll-Paque density-gradient centrifugation, with at least 6 million obtained per sample. Trizol reagent was used to extract total RNA from the PBMCs, yielding at least 6 micrograms per sample. For every donor, flow cytometry on a PBMC aliquot measured the percentage of naive CD45RAhigh/CD27high T cells. General conclusions and limits of the study: Donor CMV infection status was unknown, potentially confounding age-related changes in expanded clonotypes. A strong correlation was found between observed TCR beta diversity and the percentage of naive T cells measured by flow cytometry. Conclusive comparison of naive and antigen-experienced compartments was prevented by the profiling of bulk unsorted PBMCs. Observed TCR beta diversity per million T cells fell roughly linearly with age, and a significant reduction was already apparent by age around 44. The long-lived group showed more naive CD4+ T cells, fewer expanded clones and increased TCR diversity than the aged group, suggesting age selection. Estimates of total diversity based on one million sequenced T cells were considered lower bounds and underestimates.

The germline V gene yields SGHTA for CDR1 and FQGNSA for CDR2. At the junction V is shortened by 1 base and J by 9 bases, with 16 bases in between. The CDR3 starts with the cysteine, ends with the phenylalanine, and has 16 residues. This entry keeps only the CDR3 DNA: 48 bases, framed from base 1. Input material: blood. The V gene is TRBV7-2 and the J gene is TRBJ1-6, with an unclear D gene assignment. The TCR sequence derives from a human donor in good health. The base sequence is TGTGCCAGCAGCTTAGGGCCCGTCCGGCAGAGTTCACCCCTCCACTTT. This is translated as CASSLGPVRQSSPLHF.